The clone carrying this TCR beta chain was picked up one time. Its antigen is as yet unknown. The data belong to a study of T cells in localized non-small cell lung cancer. The germline V and J ends were trimmed by 5 bases and 3 bases, with 16 bases remaining between them. CDR1 is SGHNT, CDR2 YYREEE, per germline (reference sequence). The CDR3 has 15 residues. The study's findings and limits: Multi-region tumor sequencing was not done, so intratumor heterogeneity could not be excluded. Appearance in adjacent lung was seen for a median around 61 of the top 100 tumor clones.

TCRdb's table, derived via immunoSEQ multiplex PCR, lists solely in-frame clones and lacks some. The table has 130,000 or so clones, around 89% seen once. The sample consisted of peripheral blood, taken before any cancer treatment. The chain is built from TRBV5-4 and TRBJ2-3; D uncertain. This clonotype was sampled from an older female donor with stage I lung adenocarcinoma. The CDR3 DNA sequence: TGTGCCAGCAGTTCCTCCCGTGCGAATACAGATACGCAGTATTTT. It translates to CASSSSRANTDTQYF.